This record looks at one T cell receptor (beta chain) sequence and its context. This clone has more than one count but fewer than ten. Its antigen specificity is not known. Per-base quality was not reported, and no clone a single base away is much larger than it. The data are from a study of cytomegalovirus exposure and HLA in healthy donors (dated by TCRdb to 2017 to 2019). For context, the study as a whole: In an earlier analysis of some 610 of the donors, approximately 300 Gb of sequence data and 90 million to 120 million unique TCR beta sequences from roughly 200 million T cells were reported. The T cell repertoires of 666 subjects were profiled by immunosequencing and related to cytomegalovirus serostatus. To predict cytomegalovirus infection status, the study brought together high-throughput TCR immunosequencing, statistical association of individual TCRs with disease status, and machine learning. An earlier analysis of around 640 of the donors used high-throughput TCR beta sequencing to judge whether each TCR beta V gene segment behaved as functional or pseudogenic. Every discovery cohort repertoire had been produced on one sequencing platform. A later analysis re-analyzed previously published TCR beta repertoires from several hundred donors and added high-resolution HLA genotyping to study TCR occurrence patterns. Besides the first cohort of under 700 subjects, a separate validation cohort made up of some 110 different subjects was used. Among the roughly 430 genotyped donors, around 81% belonged to the genetic ancestry cluster associated with self-reported Caucasian donors. HLA typing included class I and class II loci at four-digit resolution. Four or five DR-DQ haplotypes were handled as single units for association and clustering, since linkage in the cohort was strong. An early release covering about 600 HLA-typed donors comprised about 300 gigabases of sequencing data and around 86 million unique TCR sequences. Donor age, sex, ethnicity and CMV serostatus were collected together with the repertoire data. Across some 400 genotyped donors of the cohort, an average of 235,054 unique TCR beta nucleotide sequences per donor were sequenced, and roughly 17% of those sequences were non-productive. Rather than using new phenotypic data, the later analysis identified candidate immune exposures from TCR beta sequences and from how often those sequences occurred across donors. The number of donors typed differed by locus, with about 629-640 for A, B, C, DRB1 and DQB1, 522 for DQA1, under 610 for DPA1, and some 440 for DPB1. A later genetic analysis took genome-wide SNP genotypes for about 65% of the 666 donors and used that subset as a discovery cohort. The study aimed to test whether signatures of past pathogen exposure could be identified by cataloging public T cell receptors. What the work shows at the level of the full study, not this receptor alone: A later analysis found that HLA-associated TCR beta chains were more clonally expanded and had lower generation probabilities than equally common non-associated chains. In a later analysis, several top co-occurrence clusters were reported to appear linked to parvovirus B19, influenza, CMV and Epstein-Barr virus. A later genetic analysis associated a missense DCLRE1C variant with V-gene and J-gene trimming of TCR beta chains, and an independent cohort replicated the association. According to a later genetic analysis, donors in an Asian-associated ancestry cluster had fewer N-insertions in productive TCRs than the approximately 700-donor mean. Cytomegalovirus status was reported to be diagnosed by the classifier with high specificity and sensitivity in both the original and validation cohorts. Some IMGT-functional V segments, including TRBV6-2 and TRBV6-3, could not be distinguished by the 87-base-pair reads and were therefore excluded. It was suggested by the authors that the approach could potentially be generalized to other disease states and immunological phenotypes. A later analysis associated about 17,000 TCR beta sequences with specific HLA alleles at a false discovery rate of 0.05. In this cohort, only TCR beta chains were sequenced, and detectable features were limited by the absence of alpha or paired-chain data. Most TCR sequences were seen in very few donors, while some public TCRs were found in many individuals. Three of the identified cytomegalovirus-associated TCR beta chains were confirmed in vitro to be specific for cytomegalovirus antigens. Because counts were too low, some 17 rarely observed V segments, including chromosome 9 orphons, were left out of the earlier analysis of 587 of the donors. The presence/absence analyses assumed that sequencing depth was roughly uniform across donors, and that assumption may not be true. The study listed 164 TCR beta chains as associated with cytomegalovirus. A further reported finding was that TCR beta sequences accurately predicted the HLA-A and HLA-B alleles for most subjects in the first cohort. In an earlier analysis of about 600 of the donors, most TCR beta V segments appeared in productive rearrangements about 87% or about 30% of the time, broadly matching IMGT annotations. When HLA alleles, especially DR and DQ, strongly co-occurred, attributing TCR associations to individual alleles was difficult. Linkage disequilibrium might explain the correlated functional status among segregating V segments, but an unknown experimental factor could not be ruled out. Because HLA typing was missing for some donors at each locus, association tests included only the typed subset. For the cohort, immune exposure information was limited to CMV serostatus. According to a later analysis, TCR association rates differed among HLA loci, with DRB1 alleles showing the most associated TCRs and HLA-C alleles showing the fewest. Most CMV-associated TCR beta chains appeared to be HLA-restricted in a later analysis, and the HLA associations seemed to be driven largely by CMV exposure. A cluster of highly shared sequence variants was judged likely to be a technical artifact of the sequencing pipeline.

Library prep was done by the immunoSEQ multiplex PCR assay. The multiplex PCR relied on a mix of 60 forward primers for TCR Vbeta segments and 13 reverse primers for TCR Jbeta segments. Amplification of the CDR3 region of rearranged TCR beta genes was performed with a multiplex PCR assay on genomic DNA. The amplified TCR beta libraries were sequenced on the Illumina HiSeq System as 87-base-pair reads. Per the original workflow: Across the roughly 600 repertoires, a later analysis counted approximately 75 million unique TCR beta chains, 8.5 million to 12 million of which were shared by at least two donors. To remove PCR and sequencing errors, raw reads were error-corrected and collapsed into unique sequences using a nearest-neighbor algorithm that merged closely related sequences. CDR3 sequences were aligned to IMGT reference sequences to assign V, D and J gene segments. Each retained sequence needed at least a six-nucleotide match to both a V gene segment and a J gene segment. A rearrangement was called productive if the CDR3 had no stop codons and remained in frame with V and J, and every other rearrangement was called non-productive. CDR3 was defined according to IMGT convention as the region running from the second conserved V-encoded cysteine to the conserved J-encoded phenylalanine. In an earlier analysis of around 640 of the donors, sequences lacking an unambiguous match to a single V gene segment were excluded. An earlier analysis of approximately 590 of the donors called V segments functional above 56.7% productive rearrangements and segregating when the between-donor standard deviation exceeded 5%. A statistical classification framework was built for diagnosing cytomegalovirus status from the catalog of TCR beta chain sequences. In a later analysis, V and J genes were assigned by comparing TCR nucleotide sequences against IMGT/GENE-DB human TR gene sequences. In a later analysis, CDR3 sequences and most-parsimonious VDJ recombination scenarios were assigned using the TCRdist pipeline. In a later analysis, each TCR beta chain was defined by its CDR3 amino acid sequence together with its V-gene family, and reads without a unique V-gene family were excluded. In a later analysis, fewer than 650 highly shared, low-generation-probability nucleotide sequences were removed to address suspected cross-contamination and a sequencing artifact. In a later analysis, a clonal expansion index was calculated for each public chain from normalized within-repertoire ranks of inferred template counts. Generation probabilities in a later analysis came from a VDJ recombination model fitted to out-of-frame rearrangements, and those results were checked against IGoR. In a later analysis, TCR-TCR, TCR-HLA and TCR-CMV co-occurrence was scored with hypergeometric tests, and a repertoire-size bias correction was applied to TCR pairs. To estimate false discovery rates, a later analysis permuted the HLA or CMV assignments 20 times. In a later analysis, co-occurring TCRs were grouped using DBSCAN, with TCRdist sequence similarity added in when clustering inside HLA-allele-positive subsets. Repertoires with fewer than 30,000 or more than 120,000 public chains were left out of co-occurrence clustering, as were about 5 repertoires with anomalous nucleotide sharing. TCRdb took this table from immuneACCESS and kept in-frame rearrangements with V and J called. Such tables lack part of the clones; where checked against another copy, unresolved V genes explain under half of the gap, and the rest is unexplained. V, J and clone size derive from that table, while D and trimming were established from the DNA sequence. This sample comprises under 170,000 clones, under 75% of them detected only once. The ten largest clones take up approximately 6.6% of the sample.

Counted from cysteine to phenylalanine, this CDR3 has 13 amino acids. The CDR3 DNA has 39 bases and is translated from base 1. The germline V gene provides CDR1 LGHNA and CDR2 YSLEER. V is pared back by 0 bases and J by 6 bases, with 8 bases lying between the germline termini. In total, around 600 healthy bone marrow donors made up the cohort. Cohort members were all nominally healthy when sampled, although unrecorded immune exposures were likely present. The donor was CMV seropositive and belonged to the group of 250 to 300 seropositive cohort members. A peripheral blood sample was provided by each donor, and peripheral blood mononuclear cells were used for TCR beta sequencing. Genomic DNA extraction from the blood cell samples was performed with the Qiagen DNeasy Blood Extraction Kit.

Sequences were obtained from PBMCs. Rearrangement joined TRBV4-3 to TRBJ1-1; TRBD1 could be the D gene, as 5 bases match. The receptor was isolated from a woman aged 55-70 years in good health and CMV-seropositive. The CDR3 amino acid sequence is: CASSQDRGSEAFF. The DNA reads TGCGCCAGCAGCCAAGATCGGGGGTCTGAAGCTTTCTTT.